The 23 T cell receptor beta chains below were found in one sample sequenced in a study of T cell responses to AZD1222 COVID-19 vaccine. Sequencing was performed with immunoSEQ multiplex PCR; in TCRdb, only in-frame clones are kept and a portion is missing. The data contain roughly 180,000 clones, 85% to 90% of them seen just once; the ten biggest clones take up roughly 6.9%. The input for sequencing was peripheral blood, taken on day 0 of AZD1222 vaccination. The receptors come from an adult in good health.

This chain connects TRBV7-9 to TRBJ2-2; D unclear. Germline values: CDR1 SEHNR, CDR2 FQNEAQ (reference sequence). The CDR3 extends over 14 amino acids. The ends were cut back, 1 base at V and 6 bases at J, with 9 bases in the middle. The CDR3: CASSLEGISGELFF. In DNA form, the CDR3 reads TGTGCCAGCAGCTTAGAAGGAATCTCCGGGGAGCTGTTTTTT.

The chain links TRBV5-6 to TRBJ1-5, with 9 nucleotides matching TRBD1. V lost 3 bases to trimming and J lost 7 bases; unmatched junction nucleotides: 5. The CDR3 has 14 amino acids. CDR1 SGHDT and CDR2 YYEEEE come from the germline V gene. CDR3 coding DNA: TGTGCCAGCAGCTCACAGGGGGCAGTCCAGCCCCAGCATTTT. Residues: CASSSQGAVQPQHF.

The V and J genes are TRBV30 and TRBJ1-1, with D uncertain. Germline CDR1 GTSNPN, CDR2 SVGIG (reference sequence). V lost 0 bases to trimming and J lost 7 bases, with 6 bases between them. This CDR3 is built from 11 residues. CDR3 DNA: TGTGCCTGGAGTGTTGGAATTGAAGCTTTCTTT. Translated, it gives CAWSVGIEAFF.

The rearrangement uses TRBV5-4 and TRBJ2-2; D perhaps matches TRBD1 (5 bases). The length of the CDR3 is 14 residues. V lost 1 base and J 1 base, leaving 5 bases between the germline ends. Germline V gives CDR1 SGHNT, CDR2 YYREEE (reference sequence). CDR3: CASSLTGNTGELFF. CDR3 in DNA: TGTGCCAGCAGCTTGACAGGGAACACCGGGGAGCTGTTTTTT.

This clone has a single count. The rearrangement joins TRBV2 to TRBJ2-2, with 10 bases matching TRBD1. Germline CDR1 is SNHLY and CDR2 is FYNNEI. This CDR3 spans 15 amino acids. After removal of 8 bases from V and 0 bases from J, the junction contained 3 bases not matched to a gene. CDR3 sequence (DNA): TGTGCCAGCCGAGACAGGGGGCCGAACACCGGGGAGCTGTTTTTT. Translation gives CASRDRGPNTGELFF.

The rearrangement joins TRBV5-1 to TRBJ1-4; 7 bases align to TRBD1. CDR3 size: 16 residues. Germline V lookup: CDR1 SGHRS, CDR2 YFSETQ. Losses at the gene ends were 4 bases for V and 7 bases for J; bases not matched to a gene: 13. The CDR3 bases are TGCGCCAGCAGCCAAAACCCGCAGGGGGGAGGTGAAAAACTGTTTTTT. Its protein is CASSQNPQGGGEKLFF.

This chain links TRBV14 with TRBJ2-5; D is unclear. The germline V gene encodes CDR1 SGHDN and CDR2 FVKESK. V dropped 3 bases and J dropped 2 bases, with 1 base sitting between them. The CDR3 sequence is 11 residues long. The CDR3 sequence is CASSQQETQYF. The CDR3 coding sequence is TGTGCCAGCAGCCAGCAAGAGACCCAGTACTTC.

The chain employs TRBV18 and TRBJ2-1; 16 bases are a match to TRBD2. The trim removed 1 base at V and 3 bases at J, leaving 9 bases unmatched. CDR1 KGHSH and CDR2 LQKENI come from the germline V gene. There are 20 residues in the CDR3. CDR3 nucleotides: TGTGCCAGCTCACCACGGGCCGGGACTAGCGGGGGGGCATTCTACAATGAGCAGTTCTTC. The encoded protein is CASSPRAGTSGGAFYNEQFF.

V and J are TRBV12-5 and TRBJ1-1; D not certain. There are 17 residues in the CDR3. In germline, CDR1 is LGHNT, CDR2 FRNRAP. V lost 2 bases and J 2 bases, leaving 18 bases between the germline ends. CDR3 protein: CASGLRVIVASNTEAFF. For the CDR3, the DNA is TGTGCTAGTGGTTTGAGGGTGATCGTAGCTAGTAACACTGAAGCTTTCTTT.

This chain uses TRBV18 with TRBJ1-5; D gene uncertain. The CDR3 length is 13 residues. Germline-derived CDR1 and CDR2 are KGHSH and LQKENI. V was pared by 0 bases and J by 7 bases, with 7 bases between. The CDR3 region has the DNA TGTGCCAGCTCACCACCGACGGGACAGCCCCAGCATTTT. Its protein is CASSPPTGQPQHF.

This chain links TRBV4-3 with TRBJ2-1; no reliable D call. The CDR3 is 14 residues long. CDR1 is LGHNA, CDR2 YSLEER, per germline. V lost 2 bases, J lost 4 bases, and 9 bases lay in between. Here the CDR3 reads CASSQTLDYNEQFF. The CDR3 coding sequence is TGCGCCAGCAGCCAAACATTAGATTACAATGAGCAGTTCTTC.

This chain joins TRBV7-6 and TRBJ2-2; D unresolved. Trimming removed 2 bases at V and 6 bases at J, with 7 bases between. The CDR3 runs to 13 residues. Germline CDR1 reads SGHVS; CDR2 reads FNYEAQ. CDR3 residues: CASSLSLAGELFF. The CDR3 bases are TGTGCCAGCAGCTTAAGTCTGGCCGGGGAGCTGTTTTTT. The full variable domain, in which reference TRBV7-6 and TRBJ2-2 provide the parts outside the CDR3, is GAGVSQSPRYKVTKRGQDVALRCDPISGHVSLYWYRQALGQGPEFLTYFNYEAQQDKSGLPNDRFSAERPEGSISTLTIQRTEQRDSAMYRCASSLSLAGELFFGEGSRLTVL.

V is TRBV3-1 (or the pseudogene TRBV3-2) and J is TRBJ1-5, with TRBD1 identical over 7 bases. The germline V gene encodes CDR1 LGHDT and CDR2 YNNKEL (reference sequence). CDR3 length: 14 amino acids. Trimming took 4 bases from V and 4 from J; bases not matched to a gene: 4. As DNA, the CDR3 is TGTGCCAGCAGCCTCGGGACAGAGAATCAGCCCCAGCATTTT. Amino acid sequence: CASSLGTENQPQHF.

This clone has more than one count but fewer than ten. The V and J genes are TRBV7-2 and TRBJ1-4; D is unresolved. In germline, CDR1 is SGHTA, CDR2 FQGNSA. Trimming removed 1 base from V and 7 bases from J, with 13 bases in between. The CDR3 runs 15 residues. The CDR3, as DNA: TGTGCCAGCAGCTTAGGAGGGTTGGAATCTGAAAAACTGTTTTTT. Its translation is CASSLGGLESEKLFF.

The V gene is TRBV3-1 (or the pseudogene TRBV3-2), the J gene TRBJ1-2; the D is unclear. Germline V gene lookup returns CDR1 LGHDT and CDR2 YNNKEL (reference sequence). The CDR3 has 11 residues. With 4 bases removed from V and 4 bases from J, the gap between germline ends came to 4 bases. The CDR3 coding sequence is TGTGCCAGCAGCCCGGGCTATGGCTACACCTTC. Its protein product is CASSPGYGYTF.

The chain couples TRBV11-1 to TRBJ2-2, with D possibly matching TRBD2 (6 bases). The germline V gene has CDR1 SGHAT and CDR2 FQDESV (reference sequence). The length of the CDR3 is 16 residues. Deletions cut 5 bases from V and 4 bases from J, with 17 bases between. The CDR3 loop is CASSPRGKSGTGELFF. The CDR3 region has the DNA TGTGCCAGCAGCCCTCGGGGGAAGTCGGGCACCGGGGAGCTGTTTTTT.

This clone was counted a single time. This chain joins TRBV14 and TRBJ1-1; D unclear. This CDR3 is built from 16 residues. Germline CDR1 and CDR2: SGHDN and FVKESK. Trimming pared 1 base from V and 1 base from J, leaving 13 bases between. CDR3 nucleotides: TGTGCCAGCAGCCAAGTGGGCGGGCTTCCGAACACTGAAGCTTTCTTT. Protein sequence: CASSQVGGLPNTEAFF.

The chain joins TRBV19 to TRBJ2-2, with 9 bases aligning to TRBD2. Per the germline V gene, CDR1 is LNHDA and CDR2 is SQIVND (reference sequence). The V gene end was trimmed by 3 bases and the J gene end by 8 bases; junction bases not matched to a gene: 10. The CDR3 totals 16 residues. CDR3 protein: CASSIGKRGEFGELFF. CDR3 bases: TGTGCCAGTAGTATCGGAAAGCGGGGGGAGTTTGGGGAGCTGTTTTTT. Filled out from reference TRBV19 and TRBJ2-2, the complete variable domain reads DGGITQSPKYLFRKEGQNVTLSCEQNLNHDAMYWYRQDPGQGLRLIYYSQIVNDFQKGDIAEGYSVSREKKESFPLTVTSAQKNPTAFYLCASSIGKRGEFGELFFGEGSRLTVL.

This chain uses TRBV15 with TRBJ2-3, with 11 nucleotides matching TRBD2. V shed 3 bases, J shed 0 bases, and the junction held 5 bases outside the gene matches. Germline V CDR1 and CDR2: LNHNV, YYDKDF (reference sequence). This CDR3 is 17 amino acids long. The chain's CDR3 is CATSRDSGGVSTDTQYF. The DNA of the CDR3 is TGTGCCACCAGCAGGGATAGCGGGGGGGTTAGCACAGATACGCAGTATTTT. Variable domain in full (rest from reference TRBV15 and TRBJ2-3): DAMVIQNPRYQVTQFGKPVTLSCSQTLNHNVMYWYQQKSSQAPKLLFHYYDKDFNNEADTPDNFQSRRPNTSFCFLDIRSPGLGDTAMYLCATSRDSGGVSTDTQYFGPGTRLTVL.

This chain links TRBV5-1 with TRBJ2-2; unclear D gene. Trimming removed 2 bases at V and 0 bases at J, with 11 bases between. Germline loops: CDR1 SGHRS, CDR2 YFSETQ. The CDR3 is 16 residues long. In DNA, the CDR3 is TGCGCCAGCAGCTTATGGGCAGACGCGAACACCGGGGAGCTGTTTTTT. Its protein is CASSLWADANTGELFF.

The chain joins TRBV18 to TRBJ2-1, with a tentative D call TRBD2 (5 bases). The V end was cut by 3 bases, the J end by 5 bases, with 17 bases between. Germline loops: CDR1 KGHSH, CDR2 LQKENI. The CDR3 is 16 amino acids. The CDR3 nucleotides are TGTGCCAGCTCACCCTCTTGGACTGGAAAAGACAATGAGCAGTTCTTC. This gives the protein CASSPSWTGKDNEQFF.

The chain has TRBV5-1 and TRBJ2-7; D is unclear. Trimming cost V 0 bases and J 0 bases, with 7 bases left between them. This CDR3 has 14 residues. Germline V gene lookup returns CDR1 SGHRS and CDR2 YFSETQ. CDR3 bases: TGCGCCAGCAGCTTGGTCCTAGACTCCTACGAGCAGTACTTC. Protein product: CASSLVLDSYEQYF.

The chain recombines TRBV10-2 with TRBJ1-5; 7 nucleotides align to TRBD1. The V gene end was trimmed by 6 bases and the J gene end by 0 bases; junction bases not matched to a gene: 11. In germline, CDR1 is WSHSY, CDR2 SAAADI. CDR3 length: 17 amino acids. The CDR3: CASSRTAGQVSNQPQHF. The CDR3 DNA follows: TGCGCCAGCAGCCGAACAGCCGGACAGGTTAGCAATCAGCCCCAGCATTTT.